This is a list of T cell receptor beta chains from one sample in a study of response to subunit inactivated influenza vaccine. TCRdb redid the calling of the RT-PCR reads with MiXCR, one entry per CDR3 protein. The sample has about 500,000 distinct CDR3 sequences, about 17% seen once. The sample here was CD4+ T cells sorted from PBMCs, taken around 25 months after vaccination. The receptors come from a man aged 45-69 years who received an inactivated influenza vaccine. The CDR3 runs from the conserved cysteine through the conserved F or W. D genes are given only for firm matches. Clone size, where shown, is once, few, many, or a class for clones that have expanded.

j_gene,v_gene,d_gene,abundance,CDR3nt,CDR3aa
TRBJ1-1,TRBV7-2,-,-,TGTGCCAGCAGCTCCAAGGGAGGGCTAGTGGTGGACACTGAAGCTTTCTTT,CASSSKGGLVVDTEAFF
TRBJ1-2,TRBV24-1,-,few,TGTGCCACCAGTGATTTTACAGCCGGCTACACCTTC,CATSDFTAGYTF
TRBJ1-4,TRBV5-1,-,few,TGCGCCAGCAGCTTGGCCGGACACGGCGGGGGCGCGGGTGAAAAACTGTTTTTT,CASSLAGHGGGAGEKLFF
TRBJ2-3,TRBV7-3,-,few,TGTGCCAGCTTATTAAGGGCAGATACGCAGTATTTT,CASLLRADTQYF
TRBJ2-7,TRBV28,TRBD2,-,TGTGCCAGCAGGGGAGGGGTAGTCTCCTACGAGCAGTACTTC,CASRGGVVSYEQYF
TRBJ2-5,TRBV23-1,-,-,TGCGCCAGCAGTCAATCAGGGCAGCCCGATGGGCGATACCAAGAGACCCAGTACTTC,CASSQSGQPDGRYQETQYF
TRBJ1-1,TRBV12-3/TRBV12-4,-,-,TGTGCCAGCAGTTTACCATCCAGGTTGGGCACTGAAGCTTTCTTT,CASSLPSRLGTEAFF
TRBJ2-5,TRBV7-7,-,few,TGTGCTAGCAGCTTATTTTTGCAAGAGACCCAGTACTTC,CASSLFLQETQYF
TRBJ1-1,TRBV12-3/TRBV12-4,TRBD1,few,TGTGCCAGCAGTTTCCAGGGGGGAGTCACTGAAGCTTTCTTT,CASSFQGGVTEAFF
TRBJ2-1,TRBV4-1,-,-,TGCGCCAGCAGCCAAGGGTGGGGGGGCACTACCAACAATGAGCAGTTCTTC,CASSQGWGGTTNNEQFF
TRBJ2-1,TRBV28,-,few,TGTGCCAGCAGTCCCCGAAATTACCGGGGTTACAATGAGCAGTTCTTC,CASSPRNYRGYNEQFF
TRBJ1-1,TRBV7-9,-,-,TGTGCCAGCCGCGGGGAAAATCCCCTTTTT,CASRGENPLF
TRBJ1-1,TRBV10-3,TRBD1,many,TGTGCCACCGCGCAGGGGGCACGAAGGAACACTGAAGCTTTCTTT,CATAQGARRNTEAFF
TRBJ2-7,TRBV12-3/TRBV12-4,-,many,TGTGCCAGCAGTTTAGCGTACTACGAGCAGTACTTC,CASSLAYYEQYF
TRBJ2-2,TRBV7-2,-,few,TGTGCCAGCAGTAAGACCGGGGAGCTGTTTTTT,CASSKTGELFF
TRBJ1-6,TRBV6-1,-,-,TGTGCCAGCAGTATTACGTCCTATAATTCACCCCTCCACTTT,CASSITSYNSPLHF
TRBJ1-4,TRBV28,-,few,TGTGCCAGCCAAGGGGGTACTGAAAAACTGTTTTTT,CASQGGTEKLFF